This T cell receptor beta chain was recovered during a study of shared clonotypes between healthy human individuals. General study findings and limits: Enrolling few donors narrowed the genetic and exposure-history diversity that was represented.

The sample holds one count of this clone. Its antigen is not identified. Germline lookup yields CDR1 KGHSH and CDR2 LQKENI. The CDR3 consists of 15 residues. V gave up 3 bases and J gave up 7 bases, with 16 bases separating them. Here immunoSEQ multiplex PCR was the method, and the copy in TCRdb shows in-frame clones only, minus some. Of approximately 1.5 million clones listed, approximately 98.5% are singletons. Sequenced input: naive CD4+ T cells sorted from blood. The subset was: CD45RA+ positively selected. This receptor was obtained from a young man in good health. The J gene is TRBJ1-5, the V gene TRBV18; D uncertain. The CDR3 reads CASSPTDSADQPQHF. CDR3 coding DNA: TGTGCCAGCTCACCTACGGATTCGGCGGACCAGCCCCAGCATTTT. Using reference TRBV18 and TRBJ1-5 for the parts outside the CDR3, the full variable domain is NAGVMQNPRHLVRRRGQEARLRCSPMKGHSHVYWYRQLPEEGLKFMVYLQKENIIDESGMPKERFSAEFPKEGPSILRIQQVVRGDSAAYFCASSPTDSADQPQHFGDGTRLSIL.